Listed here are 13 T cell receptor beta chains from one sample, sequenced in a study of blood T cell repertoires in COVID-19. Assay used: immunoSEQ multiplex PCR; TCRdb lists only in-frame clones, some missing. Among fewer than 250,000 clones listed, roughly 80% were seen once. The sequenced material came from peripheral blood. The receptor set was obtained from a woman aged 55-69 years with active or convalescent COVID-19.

The CDR3 DNA follows: TGCAGCGTTGAAAGACTATTGAACACTGAAGCTTTCTTT. It is translated as CSVERLLNTEAFF. V gene TRBV29-1 combines with J gene TRBJ1-1, with D hard to call. Germline values: CDR1 SQVTM, CDR2 ANQGSEA. The CDR3 consists of 13 residues. The V gene lost 2 bases and the J gene lost 0 bases, with 7 bases spanning the gap.

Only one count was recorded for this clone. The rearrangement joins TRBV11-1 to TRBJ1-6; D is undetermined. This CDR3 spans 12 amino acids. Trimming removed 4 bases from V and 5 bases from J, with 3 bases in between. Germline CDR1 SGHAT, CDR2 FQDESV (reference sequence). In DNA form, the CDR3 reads TGTGCCAGCAGCTCAGATAATTCACCCCTCCACTTT. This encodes CASSSDNSPLHF.

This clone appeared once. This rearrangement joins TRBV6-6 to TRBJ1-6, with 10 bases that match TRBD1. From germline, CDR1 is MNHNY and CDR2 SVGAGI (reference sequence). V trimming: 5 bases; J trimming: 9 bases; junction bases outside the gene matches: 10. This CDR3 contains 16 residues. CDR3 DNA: TGTGCCAGCAGTGCGCCGGGACAGGGGAATGGTTCACCCCTCCACTTT. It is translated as CASSAPGQGNGSPLHF.

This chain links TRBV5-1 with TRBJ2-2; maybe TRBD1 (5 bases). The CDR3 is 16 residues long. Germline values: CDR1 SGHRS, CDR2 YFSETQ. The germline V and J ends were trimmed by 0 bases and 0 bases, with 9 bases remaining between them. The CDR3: CASSLVGLANTGELFF. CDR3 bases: TGCGCCAGCAGCTTGGTGGGGCTCGCGAACACCGGGGAGCTGTTTTTT.

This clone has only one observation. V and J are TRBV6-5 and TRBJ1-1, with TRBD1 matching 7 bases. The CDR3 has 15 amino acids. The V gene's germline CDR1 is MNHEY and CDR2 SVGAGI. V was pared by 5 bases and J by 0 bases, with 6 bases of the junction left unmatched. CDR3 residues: CASSPTGTMNTEAFF. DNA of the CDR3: TGTGCCAGCAGTCCGACAGGGACCATGAACACTGAAGCTTTCTTT.

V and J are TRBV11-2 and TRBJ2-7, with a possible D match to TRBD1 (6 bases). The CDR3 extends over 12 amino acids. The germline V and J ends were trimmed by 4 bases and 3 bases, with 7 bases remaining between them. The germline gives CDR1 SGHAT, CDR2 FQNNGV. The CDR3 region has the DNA TGTGCCAGCAGCTCGGACAGCTACGAGCAGTACGTC. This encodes CASSSDSYEQYV.

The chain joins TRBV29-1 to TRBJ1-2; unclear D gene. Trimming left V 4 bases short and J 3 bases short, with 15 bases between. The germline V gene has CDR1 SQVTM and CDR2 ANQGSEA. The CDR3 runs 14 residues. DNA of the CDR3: TGCAGCGTTGGGGTGGGAGGATACGACTATGGCTACACCTTC. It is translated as CSVGVGGYDYGYTF.

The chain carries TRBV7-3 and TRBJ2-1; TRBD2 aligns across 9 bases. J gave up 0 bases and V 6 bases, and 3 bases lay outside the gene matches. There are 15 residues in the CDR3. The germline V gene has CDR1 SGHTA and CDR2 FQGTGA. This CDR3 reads CASSPRGGSYNEQFF. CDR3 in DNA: TGTGCCAGCAGTCCGCGGGGGGGCTCCTACAATGAGCAGTTCTTC.

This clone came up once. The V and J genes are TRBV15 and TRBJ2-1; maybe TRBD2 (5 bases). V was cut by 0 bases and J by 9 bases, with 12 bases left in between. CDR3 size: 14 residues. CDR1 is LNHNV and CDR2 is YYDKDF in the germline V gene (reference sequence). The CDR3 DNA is TGTGCCACCAGCAGAGATGTTAGAGGGTTTGAGCAGTTCTTC. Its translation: CATSRDVRGFEQFF.

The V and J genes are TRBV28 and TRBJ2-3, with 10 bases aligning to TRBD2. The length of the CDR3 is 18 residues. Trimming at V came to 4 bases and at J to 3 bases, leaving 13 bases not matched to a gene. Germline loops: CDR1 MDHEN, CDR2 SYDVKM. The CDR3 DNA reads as TGTGCCAGCAGTTCGGGACAGCCTAGCGGGGGATTAACAGATACGCAGTATTTT. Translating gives CASSSGQPSGGLTDTQYF.

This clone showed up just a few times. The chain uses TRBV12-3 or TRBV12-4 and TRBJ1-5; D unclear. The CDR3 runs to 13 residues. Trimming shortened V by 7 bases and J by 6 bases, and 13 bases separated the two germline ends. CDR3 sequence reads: CASTYNSFQPQHF. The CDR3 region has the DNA TGTGCCAGCACATACAACAGCTTTCAGCCCCAGCATTTT.

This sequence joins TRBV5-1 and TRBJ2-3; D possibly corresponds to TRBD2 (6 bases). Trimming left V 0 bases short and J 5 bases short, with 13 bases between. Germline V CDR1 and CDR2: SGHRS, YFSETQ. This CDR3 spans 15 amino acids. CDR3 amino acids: CASSLETGVIDTQYF. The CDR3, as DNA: TGCGCCAGCAGCTTGGAAACGGGAGTAATAGATACGCAGTATTTT.

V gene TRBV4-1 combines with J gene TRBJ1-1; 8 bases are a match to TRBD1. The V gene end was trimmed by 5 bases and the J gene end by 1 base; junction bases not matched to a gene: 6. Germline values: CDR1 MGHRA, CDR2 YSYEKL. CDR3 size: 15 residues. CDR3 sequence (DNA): TGCGCCAGCAGCTGGTTGACAGGGGCGAACACTGAAGCTTTCTTT. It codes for CASSWLTGANTEAFF.